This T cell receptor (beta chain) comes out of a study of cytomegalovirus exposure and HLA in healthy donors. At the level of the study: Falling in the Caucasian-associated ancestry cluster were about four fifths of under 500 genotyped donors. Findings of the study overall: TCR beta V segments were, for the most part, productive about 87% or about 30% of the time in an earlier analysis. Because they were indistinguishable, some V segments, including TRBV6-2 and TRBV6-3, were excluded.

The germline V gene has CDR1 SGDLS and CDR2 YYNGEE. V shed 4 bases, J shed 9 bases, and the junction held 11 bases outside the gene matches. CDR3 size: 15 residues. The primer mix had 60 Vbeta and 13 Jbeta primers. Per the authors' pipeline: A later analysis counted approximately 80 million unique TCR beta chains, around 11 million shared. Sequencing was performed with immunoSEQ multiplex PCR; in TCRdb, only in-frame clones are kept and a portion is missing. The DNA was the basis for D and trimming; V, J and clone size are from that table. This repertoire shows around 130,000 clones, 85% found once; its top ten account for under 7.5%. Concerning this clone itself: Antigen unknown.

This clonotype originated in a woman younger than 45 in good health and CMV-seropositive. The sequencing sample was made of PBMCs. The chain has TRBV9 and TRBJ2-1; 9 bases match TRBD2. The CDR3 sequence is CASSTLAGLMGEQFF. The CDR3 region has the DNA TGTGCCAGCAGCACACTAGCGGGCCTAATGGGTGAGCAGTTCTTC.